This T cell receptor (beta chain) stems from a study of blood T cell repertoires in COVID-19. CDR1 LGHDT and CDR2 YNNKEL come from the germline V gene (reference sequence). This CDR3 spans 12 amino acids. The V and J ends lost 1 base and 7 bases respectively, with 5 bases between them. Sequenced by immunoSEQ multiplex PCR; TCRdb stores in-frame clones only, minus some. The sample lists about 54,000 clones, about nine tenths occurring once. This sequence originates from a man aged 60 to 69 with active COVID-19. J is TRBJ1-5 and V is TRBV3-1 (or the pseudogene TRBV3-2); D is uncertain. Specimen: peripheral blood. In DNA, the CDR3 is TGTGCCAGCAGCCAAGCAAGCCAGCCCCAGCATTTT. Residues: CASSQASQPQHF.